Listed here are 17 T cell receptor beta chains from one sample, sequenced in a study of naive and memory T cell subsets (dated by TCRdb to the late 2010s). General findings and caveats noted by the study authors: A few larger clonotypes were present in naive repertoires, especially CD8 naive repertoires, and these clonotypes were possibly memory cells re-expressing CD45RA.

Library preparation employed UMI-ligation and nested PCR. For sequencing, an Illumina MiSeq was employed. An equimolar mix of two oligonucleotides covering both TRBC1 and TRBC2 was used as the beta constant-region primer. The ligated cDNA went through four rounds of PCR with nested alpha and beta constant-region primers together with the SP2 primer. TCRdb reran the public reads through fastp at Q25 and MiXCR, keeping productive beta chains. For every CDR3 protein sequence, its rows merge into one entry that carries the most common genes and DNA. Counted in this sample were roughly 140,000 distinct CDR3 sequences; 15% to 25% of them appeared once. 0.55% to 0.75% of the sample is taken by the ten largest. These TCRs' antigens remain unknown. The sample comprised naive CD8+ T cells from blood. What the cell subset or site label conveys for this sample: naive T cells, CD45RA high CD27+. The receptors were sampled from a human donor in good health.

The chain has TRBV28 and TRBJ2-7; D assignment may be TRBD1 or TRBD2 (5 bases each). Germline V gene lookup returns CDR1 MDHEN and CDR2 SYDVKM. The CDR3 runs 14 residues. Trimming pared 5 bases from V and 3 bases from J, leaving 14 bases between. The CDR3 here is CASSIRDRYYEQYF. For the CDR3, the DNA is TGTGCCAGCAGTATCCGGGACCGATACTACGAGCAGTACTTC.

The chain is built from TRBV29-1 and TRBJ2-5; TRBD2 matches at 14 bases. The CDR3 spans 17 residues. Germline V CDR1 and CDR2: SQVTM, ANQGSEA. V shed 6 bases, J shed 4 bases, and the junction held 13 bases outside the gene matches. CDR3 bases: TGCAGCGTGTGTTTTCCGGGACTAGCGGGAGATAGAGAGACCCAGTACTTC. Translated: CSVCFPGLAGDRETQYF.

This clonotype was seen more than once but under ten times. The CDR3: CASSFAAAGGYEQYF. The DNA for the CDR3 is TGTGCCAGCAGTTTCGCTGCGGCCGGGGGCTACGAGCAGTACTTC. This sequence joins TRBV7-8 and TRBJ2-7; a possible D gene is TRBD2 (6 bases). The CDR3 has 15 amino acids. Between the trimmed V and J ends, which lost 6 bases and 3 bases, there was a span of 18 bases. Germline CDR1 is SGHVS and CDR2 is FQNEAQ.

The chain couples TRBV28 to TRBJ1-5, with D perhaps matching TRBD1 (6 bases). Germline lookup yields CDR1 MDHEN and CDR2 SYDVKM. V was cut by 2 bases and J by 0 bases, with 17 bases left in between. The CDR3 runs to 18 residues. In DNA form, the CDR3 reads TGTGCCAGCAGTTTACATTTGACAGGACCGGTTAGCAATCAGCCCCAGCATTTT. It encodes CASSLHLTGPVSNQPQHF.

The gene calls are TRBV4-3 and TRBJ1-1, with D unclear. The ends were cut back, 1 base at V and 5 bases at J, with 20 bases in the middle. The CDR3 runs 17 residues. CDR1 and CDR2 from the germline V gene are LGHNA and YSLEER. The CDR3 reads CASSQALYSGVGTEAFF. The CDR3, as DNA: TGCGCCAGCAGCCAAGCTTTATATTCGGGCGTCGGAACTGAAGCTTTCTTT.

V gene TRBV20-1 combines with J gene TRBJ2-7, with 9 bases identical to TRBD1. The germline V gene has CDR1 DFQATT and CDR2 SNEGSKA (reference sequence). This CDR3 is built from 14 residues. V lost 3 bases, J lost 2 bases, and 5 bases stayed unmatched. For the CDR3, the DNA is TGCAGTGCTAGTCCCGGGACAGGGACCTACGAGCAGTACTTC. This encodes CSASPGTGTYEQYF.

The chain joins TRBV11-1 to TRBJ2-2; possibly TRBD2 for D (5 bases). Looked up from germline, CDR1 is SGHAT and CDR2 is FQDESV (reference sequence). The CDR3 has 14 amino acids. V lost 1 base and J 6 bases, leaving 9 bases between the germline ends. CDR3 nucleotides: TGTGCCAGCAGCTTAGTCATCGGGGCCGGGGAGCTGTTTTTT. Amino acids: CASSLVIGAGELFF.

A few counts support this clonotype. The chain carries TRBV6-1 and TRBJ2-1; 7 bases map to TRBD1. V was clipped by 3 bases and J by 4 bases; unmatched bases: 6. This CDR3 is built from 15 residues. The germline V gene encodes CDR1 MNHNS and CDR2 SASEGT. The CDR3 reads CASSDPTDRYNEQFF. The CDR3 nucleotides are TGTGCCAGCAGTGACCCGACGGACAGGTACAATGAGCAGTTCTTC.

This clonotype was seen only a few times. This chain joins TRBV19 and TRBJ2-1; TRBD2 agrees at 8 bases. The germline V gene has CDR1 LNHDA and CDR2 SQIVND (reference sequence). This CDR3 is built from 14 residues. Losses at the gene ends were 7 bases for V and 0 bases for J; bases not matched to a gene: 2. CDR3 sequence reads: CASKGTSSYNEQFF. The CDR3 DNA reads as TGTGCCAGTAAGGGGACTAGCTCCTACAATGAGCAGTTCTTC.

V gene TRBV4-1 combines with J gene TRBJ2-5; possible D gene TRBD1, 6 bases. Between the trimmed V and J ends, which lost 1 base and 2 bases, there was a span of 11 bases. The CDR3 sequence is 15 residues long. Germline values: CDR1 MGHRA, CDR2 YSYEKL. Here the CDR3 reads CASSQVDSLQETQYF. CDR3 sequence (DNA): TGCGCCAGCAGCCAAGTGGACAGTCTACAAGAGACCCAGTACTTC.

This clonotype was observed at least ten times. V is TRBV4-1 and J is TRBJ2-7; TRBD1 matches 9 bases. The CDR3 runs 15 residues. In germline, CDR1 is MGHRA, CDR2 YSYEKL. V was pared by 4 bases and J by 2 bases, with 6 bases of the junction left unmatched. CDR3 coding DNA: TGCGCCAGCAGCCTTACCGGGACAGGGACCTACGAGCAGTACTTC. It translates to CASSLTGTGTYEQYF.

This chain uses TRBV3-1 with TRBJ1-2, with TRBD1 as a possible D gene (5 bases). The CDR3 spans 14 residues. V lost 1 base and J lost 8, with 14 bases in between. The V gene's germline CDR1 is LGHDT and CDR2 YNNKEL (reference sequence). This CDR3 reads CASSQAGGAGGYTF. As DNA, the CDR3 is TGTGCCAGCAGCCAAGCAGGAGGGGCTGGAGGCTACACCTTC.

This clonotype was observed a single time. The V call is TRBV28, the J call TRBJ1-1, with D hard to call. CDR1 and CDR2 from the germline V gene are MDHEN and SYDVKM. CDR3 length: 13 residues. Deletions cut 6 bases from V and 5 bases from J, with 13 bases between. DNA of the CDR3: TGTGCCAGCAGCCTAGTATCGTGGACTGAAGCTTTCTTT. As protein: CASSLVSWTEAFF.

This clonotype was observed at least ten times. This chain uses TRBV12-3 or TRBV12-4 with TRBJ2-4; D gene uncertain. The length of the CDR3 is 11 residues. V lost 8 bases and J 8 bases, leaving 10 bases between the germline ends. The CDR3 spells CASGHRDIQYF. In nucleotides, the CDR3 is TGTGCCAGCGGTCATAGGGACATTCAGTACTTC.

V usage is TRBV5-1 and J usage is TRBJ1-1, with D unresolved. Trimming took 0 bases from V and 6 from J, leaving 12 bases between them. Looked up from germline, CDR1 is SGHRS and CDR2 is YFSETQ. This CDR3 comprises 14 residues. The CDR3 region is CASSLGWVQAEAFF. DNA for the CDR3: TGCGCCAGCAGCTTGGGCTGGGTGCAGGCTGAAGCTTTCTTT.

The chain joins TRBV4-3 to TRBJ2-4; no clear D. In germline, CDR1 is LGHNA, CDR2 YSLEER. The CDR3 extends over 16 amino acids. The germline V and J ends were trimmed by 0 bases and 7 bases, with 16 bases remaining between them. This chain's CDR3 is CASSQDPTGNGNIQYF. The CDR3 DNA reads TGCGCCAGCAGCCAAGATCCAACTGGTAACGGGAACATTCAGTACTTC.

This clonotype was counted only a few times. V gene TRBV28 combines with J gene TRBJ2-2; TRBD1 might be the D (6 bases). V was trimmed by 11 bases and J by 3 bases, leaving 10 bases between them. CDR3 length: 12 residues. The germline V gene has CDR1 MDHEN and CDR2 SYDVKM. CDR3 nucleotides: TGTGCCGGGGGCTATGACACCGGGGAGCTGTTTTTT. This sequence encodes CAGGYDTGELFF.